The 23 T cell receptor beta chains below come from one sample, sequenced in a study of cytomegalovirus exposure and HLA in healthy donors. The PCR had 60 Vbeta and 13 Jbeta primers. TCRdb's table, derived via immunoSEQ multiplex PCR, lists solely in-frame clones and lacks some. The sample carries about 130,000 clones, around 71% recorded once. The material sequenced was PBMCs. These receptors were collected from a woman aged 55 to 70 in good health and CMV-seropositive.

The J gene is TRBJ1-2, the V gene TRBV2, with D hard to call. The germline CDR1 and CDR2 sequences are SNHLY and FYNNEI. The length of the CDR3 is 13 residues. The V end lost 3 bases, the J end lost 8 bases, and 13 bases lay between the germline ends. In DNA form, the CDR3 reads TGTGCCAGCAGTGACCCGAGCCGAGGCGGCTACACCTTC. Amino acid sequence: CASSDPSRGGYTF.

This clone was detected only once. V usage is TRBV6-5 and J usage is TRBJ2-7; the match to TRBD2 covers 7 bases. The junction had 3 bases not matched to a gene; V was cut back by 6 bases and J by 1 base. The CDR3 covers 13 residues. Per germline, CDR1 MNHEY and CDR2 SVGAGI. The CDR3 sequence is CASRDSGSYEQYF. CDR3 DNA sequence: TGTGCCAGCAGGGATAGCGGGTCCTACGAGCAGTACTTC.

A note on this clone: Other DNA sequences in the same sample also yield this CDR3. This chain joins TRBV5-6 and TRBJ2-7; 8 bases map to TRBD2. Unmatched junction bases numbered 7, after V lost 6 bases and J lost 8 bases. CDR3 length: 12 residues. The germline CDR1 and CDR2 sequences are SGHDT and YYEEEE. The CDR3 is CASNFVAGQQYF. The DNA for the CDR3 is TGTGCCAGCAACTTTGTAGCGGGACAGCAGTACTTC.

V and J are TRBV11-2 and TRBJ2-1; 9 bases match TRBD2. This CDR3 has 16 residues. Germline V gene lookup returns CDR1 SGHAT and CDR2 FQNNGV. With V trimmed by 4 bases and J by 2 bases, 6 bases remained unmatched. The CDR3 here is CASSWASGAPYNEQFF. The CDR3 DNA follows: TGTGCCAGCAGCTGGGCTAGCGGGGCCCCCTACAATGAGCAGTTCTTC.

This chain uses TRBV15 with TRBJ2-3, with a weak D call TRBD1 (6 bases). V gave up 0 bases and J gave up 6 bases, with 7 bases separating them. Germline CDR1 is LNHNV and CDR2 is YYDKDF (reference sequence). This CDR3 is built from 13 residues. CDR3 nucleotides: TGTGCCACCAGCAGAGAGGGGGCGGATACGCAGTATTTT. This encodes CATSREGADTQYF.

The table lists this clone with a few counts. This chain links TRBV28 with TRBJ2-2; 11 nucleotides line up with TRBD2. Germline V gene data show CDR1 as MDHEN and CDR2 as SYDVKM. The CDR3 consists of 16 residues. Trimming removed 7 bases from V and 6 bases from J; junction bases left unmatched: 10. The CDR3 DNA sequence: TGTGCCAGCATAGCGACTAGCGGGGCTTTCTCCGGGGAGCTGTTTTTT. Amino acid sequence: CASIATSGAFSGELFF.

This clone came up a few times. The chain combines TRBV5-1 with TRBJ2-2; maybe TRBD2 (5 bases). CDR1 is SGHRS, CDR2 YFSETQ, per germline. This CDR3 is built from 16 residues. The V end lost 1 base, the J end lost 5 bases, and 15 bases lay between the germline ends. The CDR3 loop reads CASSLSSGTGTGELFF. CDR3 nucleotides: TGCGCCAGCAGCTTGTCATCGGGAACTGGAACCGGGGAGCTGTTTTTT.

This clone was counted only a few times. The chain is built from TRBV4-2 and TRBJ1-1, with D possibly TRBD1 on 6 matching bases. V lost 0 bases, J lost 2 bases, and 16 bases lay in between. CDR1 LGHNA and CDR2 YNFKEQ come from the germline V gene. The CDR3 contains 17 residues. CDR3 loop: CASSQEAGAGANTEAFF. As DNA, the CDR3 is TGTGCCAGCAGCCAAGAGGCCGGGGCAGGGGCTAACACTGAAGCTTTCTTT.

The CDR3 sequence: CASSEGRASSYNEQFF. As DNA, the CDR3 is TGTGCCAGCAGTGAAGGGCGGGCGAGCTCCTACAATGAGCAGTTCTTC. The chain recombines TRBV6-1 with TRBJ2-1; TRBD2 is a possible D gene (5 bases). Germline CDR1 MNHNS, CDR2 SASEGT. V lost 1 base to trimming and J lost 0 bases, with 10 bases between them. The CDR3 has 16 amino acids.

The chain employs TRBV7-6 and TRBJ2-3; 10 nucleotides align to TRBD2. CDR1 is SGHVS and CDR2 is FNYEAQ in the germline V gene. This CDR3 region has 16 residues. With V trimmed by 1 base and J by 5 bases, 6 bases remained unmatched. CDR3 DNA sequence: TGTGCCAGCAGCTTAGGCTCTAGCGGGGGAGGAGATACGCAGTATTTT. This sequence encodes CASSLGSSGGGDTQYF. The variable domain in full, completed from reference TRBV7-6 and TRBJ2-3, reads GAGVSQSPRYKVTKRGQDVALRCDPISGHVSLYWYRQALGQGPEFLTYFNYEAQQDKSGLPNDRFSAERPEGSISTLTIQRTEQRDSAMYRCASSLGSSGGGDTQYFGPGTRLTVL.

The V gene is TRBV7-9, the J gene TRBJ2-7, with D possibly TRBD1 on 9 matching bases. Germline assignment: CDR1 SEHNR and CDR2 FQNEAQ (reference sequence). Trimming removed 5 bases from V and 5 bases from J, with 19 bases in between. The CDR3 runs to 15 residues. The CDR3 DNA follows: TGTGCCAGCAGCCTCGGGGGGGACAGGGCCCACGAGCAGTACTTC. Translated: CASSLGGDRAHEQYF.

The chain has TRBV9 and TRBJ2-1, with TRBD2 matching 10 bases. V lost 0 bases and J lost 6; bases outside the gene matches: 3. This CDR3 has 15 residues. The V gene's germline CDR1 is SGDLS and CDR2 YYNGEE. This chain's CDR3 is CASSVVASGGNEQFF. CDR3 bases: TGTGCCAGCAGCGTAGTGGCTAGCGGGGGCAATGAGCAGTTCTTC.

The V and J genes are TRBV18 and TRBJ1-6, with D possibly being TRBD1 (6 bases). This CDR3 is built from 19 residues. Germline V CDR1 and CDR2: KGHSH, LQKENI. V lost 2 bases to trimming and J lost 4 bases, with 21 bases between them. DNA for the CDR3: TGTGCCAGCTCACCAAAACCGGACAGTAAGGGGCCTTATAATTCACCCCTCCACTTT. Its protein is CASSPKPDSKGPYNSPLHF.

V usage is TRBV27 and J usage is TRBJ2-5; 9 bases are shared with TRBD2. The germline CDR1 and CDR2 sequences are MNHEY and SMNVEV (reference sequence). This CDR3 is 16 amino acids long. Trimming cost V 2 bases and J 0 bases; bases outside gene matches: 4. CDR3 DNA: TGTGCCAGCAGTTTAGGCCTAGCGGGGAACCAAGAGACCCAGTACTTC. Translating gives CASSLGLAGNQETQYF.

The rearrangement links TRBV29-1 to TRBJ2-7, with 9 positions matching TRBD1. CDR3 length: 14 amino acids. Trimming at V came to 5 bases and at J to 2 bases, leaving 7 bases not matched to a gene. Germline V gives CDR1 SQVTM, CDR2 ANQGSEA. In nucleotides, the CDR3 is TGCAGCGTTCCCCGACAGGGGGGTCCCTACGAGCAGTACTTC. It yields the protein CSVPRQGGPYEQYF.

V gene TRBV4-2 combines with J gene TRBJ1-3; TRBD1 agrees at 8 bases. V lost 4 bases, J lost 9 bases, and 8 bases stayed unmatched. CDR1 and CDR2 (germline): LGHNA, YNFKEQ. CDR3 length: 14 amino acids. CDR3 amino acids: CASSRLDRAATIYF. The CDR3 DNA reads as TGTGCCAGCAGCCGATTGGACAGGGCCGCCACCATATATTTT.

The sample holds a few counts of this clone. The chain combines TRBV5-1 with TRBJ2-2; D gene uncertain. Trimming removed 0 bases from V and 7 bases from J, with 10 bases in between. From germline, CDR1 is SGHRS and CDR2 YFSETQ. The CDR3 is 14 residues long. As DNA, the CDR3 is TGCGCCAGCAGCTTGGGTTCTTCGGGCGGGGAGCTGTTTTTT. As protein: CASSLGSSGGELFF. Based on the CDR3 plus reference TRBV5-1 and TRBJ2-2, the full variable domain is KAGVTQTPRYLIKTRGQQVTLSCSPISGHRSVSWYQQTPGQGLQFLFEYFSETQRNKGNFPGRFSGRQFSNSRSEMNVSTLELGDSALYLCASSLGSSGGELFFGEGSRLTVL.

Turning to this clone: The CDR3 does not end in the conserved phenylalanine or tryptophan, so this is likely a read error. J is TRBJ2-7 and V is TRBV6-5, with a tentative D call TRBD1 (6 bases). Trimming cost V 11 bases and J 2 bases, with 16 bases left between them. The V gene's germline CDR1 is MNHEY and CDR2 SVGAGI. This CDR3 is 13 amino acids long. CDR3 sequence (DNA): TGTGCCGTGTCGTGGGGGCCCGCCTACGAGCAGTACCTC. Its protein product is CAVSWGPAYEQYL.

This clone has just a few counts. This sequence joins TRBV5-1 and TRBJ2-5; 8 positions agree with TRBD2. The CDR3 loop spans 15 amino acids. Per germline, CDR1 SGHRS and CDR2 YFSETQ. V was clipped by 4 bases and J by 1 base; unmatched bases: 6. In DNA, the CDR3 is TGCGCCAGCAGCAATCCGGGACTAGGCCAAGAGACCCAGTACTTC. Translation gives CASSNPGLGQETQYF.

This clone was seen more than once but under ten times. This chain uses TRBV10-3 with TRBJ2-2; 8 positions agree with TRBD2. Losses at the gene ends were 11 bases for V and 7 bases for J; bases not matched to a gene: 9. The CDR3 extends over 13 amino acids. Looked up from germline, CDR1 is ENHRY and CDR2 is SYGVKD. CDR3 bases: TGTGCCTCCGGGGGGGCGGATATCGGGGAGCTGTTTTTT. Its translation is CASGGADIGELFF.

The chain is built from TRBV6-6 and TRBJ1-6; 7 positions match TRBD1. The CDR3 spans 14 residues. Germline V gene lookup returns CDR1 MNHNY and CDR2 SVGAGI (reference sequence). With V trimmed by 7 bases and J by 4 bases, 4 bases remained unmatched. As DNA, the CDR3 is TGTGCCAGCACCTGGGACAGTTATAATTCACCCCTCCACTTT. Its protein is CASTWDSYNSPLHF.

This rearrangement joins TRBV9 to TRBJ2-5; 8 nucleotides match TRBD1. After removal of 4 bases from V and 5 bases from J, the junction contained 10 bases not matched to a gene. The V gene's germline CDR1 is SGDLS and CDR2 YYNGEE. CDR3 size: 15 residues. CDR3 coding DNA: TGTGCCAGCAGCACCCGAGGACAGGGAAGGGAGACCCAGTACTTC. This codes for CASSTRGQGRETQYF.

V and J are TRBV19 and TRBJ2-4, with D tentatively TRBD2 (6 bases). CDR1 is LNHDA and CDR2 is SQIVND in the germline V gene (reference sequence). Trimming stripped 1 base from V and 3 bases from J, with 7 bases between. The CDR3 length is 14 residues. CDR3 residues: CASSIGGDKNIQYF. For the CDR3, the DNA is TGTGCCAGTAGTATAGGGGGGGACAAAAACATTCAGTACTTC.